The source of this T cell receptor beta chain is a study of CD8 T cells in Susac syndrome. The table lists this clonotype with a count of one. Reverse transcription of roughly 0.45 to 1 ug RNA used random hexamers. A multiplex approach, immunoSEQ multiplex PCR, amplified TCR beta CDR3 across 54 Vbeta and 13 Jbeta. TCRdb re-called the immunoSEQ multiplex PCR reads through MiXCR, storing one row per CDR3 protein. The table records 150,000 or so distinct CDR3 sequences, 85% to 95% of them present only once. Sequencing of TCR beta was performed on blood CD8+ T cells and on blood CD4+ T cells. Each Susac syndrome patient had definite or probable disease by recently defined criteria. It was negative isolation that provided the CD8+ and CD4+ T cells, whereas TEMRA cells were enriched by FACS. The material sequenced was CD4+ T cells from PBMCs. This clonotype originated in a human donor with Susac syndrome.

The CDR3 sequence: CASSLGPLVEQYF. The CDR3 DNA reads as TGCGCCAGCAGCTTGGGCCCTCTGGTCGAGCAGTACTTC. The chain employs TRBV5-1 and TRBJ2-7; D gene uncertain. The CDR3 is 13 residues long. Germline CDR1 and CDR2: SGHRS and YFSETQ. V was cut by 0 bases and J by 6 bases, with 10 bases left in between.